A selection of T cell receptor beta chains follows, all from one sample in a study of T cell repertoires in cytomegalovirus infection. A single record per CDR3 protein comes from TCRdb applying MiXCR to the reads. The data hold over 300,000 distinct CDR3 sequences, with roughly 17% observed a single time. The sequenced sample was PBMCs. These receptors all come from a human donor in good health (CMV status not recorded). Some clones in this sample may be carry-over from other donors' samples. Both conserved end residues are trimmed from each CDR3.

v_call,j_call,cdr3_aa
TRBV27,TRBJ1-4,ASSPFQGWSANEKLF
TRBV11-1,TRBJ2-2,ASTQGAANTGELF
TRBV7-9,TRBJ1-1,ASSAVRTEAF
TRBV7-9,TRBJ2-3,ASSLARTGVISQY
TRBV7-2,TRBJ1-2,ASSFWDRGNYGYT
TRBV10-3,TRBJ1-1,AISEGGRGMNTEAF
TRBV7-2,TRBJ1-2,ASMTQGHNYGYT
TRBV6-6,TRBJ2-2,ASSPRDPDTGELF
TRBV28,TRBJ2-1,ASTRQDSYNEQF
TRBV7-9,TRBJ2-1,ASSPGTGLMEQF
TRBV6-1,TRBJ2-1,ASSPPDAGGGNEQF
TRBV7-2,TRBJ2-5,ASSPGTPQETQY
TRBV7-9,TRBJ1-1,ASSSQGSTEAF
TRBV4-1,TRBJ1-1,ASSQAGGGRGKAF
TRBV7-2,TRBJ1-2,ASSLEYSNYGYT
TRBV7-2,TRBJ1-5,ASSLAINQPQH
TRBV11-2,TRBJ2-5,ASSLAGARKETQY
TRBV27,TRBJ2-4,ASSLLGSENIQY
TRBV2,TRBJ1-5,ASSEAGTQPQH
TRBV7-2,TRBJ2-7,ASSLMAGVWQALSYEQY
TRBV7-8,TRBJ1-1,ASSLSSSSEAF
TRBV5-4,TRBJ2-2,ASSLPGRNTGELF
TRBV29-1,TRBJ2-1,SVDLTGGSYNEQF
TRBV7-8,TRBJ2-7,ASSLGYREQY
TRBV20-1,TRBJ1-5,SARSSNQPQH
TRBV7-2,TRBJ1-4,ASSTQGRGNEKLF
TRBV25-1,TRBJ2-7,ASSESHEQY
TRBV12-5,TRBJ2-3,ASGRDSHTDTQY
TRBV7-2,TRBJ1-1,ASSFWGLDRNTEAF
TRBV7-9,TRBJ1-4,ASSFELTGGGKLF
TRBV9,TRBJ2-3,ASSVDGRSTDTQY
TRBV2,TRBJ2-3,ASSELGDSRTH
TRBV5-5,TRBJ2-7,ASSPGMGFYEQY
TRBV7-6,TRBJ1-4,ASSQDLGNEKLF
TRBV7-2,TRBJ1-5,ASSAWRRQPQH
TRBV6-2/TRBV6-3,TRBJ2-7,AVQRIPSSYEQY
TRBV12-3/TRBV12-4,TRBJ2-3,ASSLVGSGYTDTQY
TRBV29-1,TRBJ2-1,SVEGTSGDSHEQF
TRBV7-2,TRBJ1-4,ASSSDRGNEKLF
TRBV20-1,TRBJ2-6,SAFTGTGDGANVLT
TRBV28,TRBJ1-1,ASSKQGENTEAF
TRBV20-1,TRBJ1-2,SANPGAGYGYT
TRBV7-2,TRBJ2-1,ASSFNRDEQF
TRBV5-6,TRBJ1-4,ASSLVDGEKLF
TRBV7-2,TRBJ1-5,ASSVNRVGNQPQH